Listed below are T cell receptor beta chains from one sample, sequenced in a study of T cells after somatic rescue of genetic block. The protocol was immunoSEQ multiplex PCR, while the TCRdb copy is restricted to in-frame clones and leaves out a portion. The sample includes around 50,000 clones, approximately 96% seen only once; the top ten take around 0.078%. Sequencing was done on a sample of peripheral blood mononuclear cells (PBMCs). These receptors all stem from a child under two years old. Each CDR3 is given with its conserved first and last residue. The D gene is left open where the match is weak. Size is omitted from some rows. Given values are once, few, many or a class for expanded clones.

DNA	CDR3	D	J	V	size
TGTGCCAGCAGCTTAGCGCAGGGAAACACCATATATTTT	CASSLAQGNTIYF	-	TRBJ1-3	TRBV7-2	-
TGTGCCAGCAGCTTAGTGGAGGGGACGGCTTTCTTT	CASSLVEGTAFF	-	TRBJ1-1	TRBV13	-
TGCGCCAGCAGTGAGTCGTTGGGCTACGAGCAGTACTTC	CASSESLGYEQYF	-	TRBJ2-7	TRBV10-1	-
TGCGCCAGCAGCGAGGACAGGGTACCCATGAACACTGAAGCTTTCTTT	CASSEDRVPMNTEAFF	TRBD1	TRBJ1-1	TRBV5-1	-
TGTGCCAGCAGTCCCCTCATTTCGGGGCTATCCTACGAGCAGTACTTC	CASSPLISGLSYEQYF	-	TRBJ2-7	TRBV7-6	-
TGTGCCAGCAGCGGCGGATGGTCTGGAAACACCATATATTTT	CASSGGWSGNTIYF	-	TRBJ1-3	TRBV6-5	once
TGCGCCAGCAGCTCGGGACTAGCGGGAAACACAGATACGCAGTATTTT	CASSSGLAGNTDTQYF	TRBD2	TRBJ2-3	TRBV5-1	-
TGTGCCTGGAGACTAGCGGGGGTAGCCAAAAACATTCAGTACTTC	CAWRLAGVAKNIQYF	TRBD2	TRBJ2-4	TRBV30	-
TGTGCCAGCAGACTAGCGGGAGCAGATACGCAGTATTTT	CASRLAGADTQYF	TRBD2	TRBJ2-3	TRBV6-5	-
TGTGCCAGCACCAAGGGGGTCACAGAGGGGAACACTGAAGCTTTCTTT	CASTKGVTEGNTEAFF	-	TRBJ1-1	TRBV21-1	-
TGTGCCAGCAGGGTCTCAGGGAATAGCAATCAGCCCCAGCATTTT	CASRVSGNSNQPQHF	-	TRBJ1-5	TRBV28	-
TGCAGCGCGGACAGGGAAGGCACAGATACGCAGTATTTT	CSADREGTDTQYF	TRBD1	TRBJ2-3	TRBV29-1	-
TGTGCCAGCAGCCAAAACCCGGTAGCAGGAGAGGAGCAGTTCTTC	CASSQNPVAGEEQFF	-	TRBJ2-1	TRBV14	-
TGTGCCAGCAGCGACTCCTACGAGCAGTACTTC	CASSDSYEQYF	-	TRBJ2-7	TRBV28	-
TGTGCCAGCAGCTTAGAAGGGACTAGGGTCACTGAGCAGTTCTTC	CASSLEGTRVTEQFF	TRBD2	TRBJ2-1	TRBV7-3	once